This entry features one T cell receptor beta chain sequence. The sample originates from a study of Ad26.COV2.S vaccination and SARS-CoV-2 variants. Treatment of the sample: 19 received Ad26.COV2.S at low or high dose, single or two shots; 5 received placebo; per-sample allocation not given. The investigators took samples on day 63 after the first vaccine or placebo injection. An Ad26 vector that expressed Wuhan-strain SARS-CoV-2 spike constituted the vaccine. Only in-frame clones appear in the TCRdb table, and some are missing; sequencing was by immunoSEQ multiplex PCR. This sample has roughly 680,000 clones, with more than 80% found just once. CDR1 and CDR2 from the germline V gene are SEHNR and FQNEAQ (reference sequence). The V segment lost 4 bases and the J segment 6 bases; nucleotides outside the gene matches: 18. There are 18 residues in the CDR3.

The sample was peripheral blood, taken in a trial of Ad26.COV2.S vaccine versus placebo. This chain joins TRBV7-9 and TRBJ2-1; 7 positions agree with TRBD2. The TCR was taken from a person aged 18-60 years who received the Ad26.COV2.S COVID-19 vaccine or a placebo. CDR3 nucleotides: TGTGCCAGCAGCTCTTGGAGTTCCGGCGGACTAGGAATCAATGAGCAGTTCTTC. This sequence encodes CASSSWSSGGLGINEQFF.